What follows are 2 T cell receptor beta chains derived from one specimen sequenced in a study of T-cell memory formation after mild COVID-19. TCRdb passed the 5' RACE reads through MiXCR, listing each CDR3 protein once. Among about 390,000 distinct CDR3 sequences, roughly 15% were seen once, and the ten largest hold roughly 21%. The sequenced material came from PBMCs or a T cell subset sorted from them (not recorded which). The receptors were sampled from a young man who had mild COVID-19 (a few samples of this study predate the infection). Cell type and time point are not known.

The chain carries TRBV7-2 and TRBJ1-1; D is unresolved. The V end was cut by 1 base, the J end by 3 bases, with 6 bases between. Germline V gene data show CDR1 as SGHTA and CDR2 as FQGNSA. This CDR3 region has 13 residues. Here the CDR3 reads CASSLVTDTEAFF. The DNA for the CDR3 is TGTGCCAGCAGCTTAGTTACGGACACTGAAGCTTTCTTT.

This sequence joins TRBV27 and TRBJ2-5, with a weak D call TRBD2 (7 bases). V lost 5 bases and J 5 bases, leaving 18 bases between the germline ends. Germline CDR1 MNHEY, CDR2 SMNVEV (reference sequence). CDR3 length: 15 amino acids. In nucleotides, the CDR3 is TGTGCCAGCAGTAGGGGGGGGAGTCGAGTGGAGACCCAGTACTTC. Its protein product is CASSRGGSRVETQYF.